This TCR beta chain was retrieved from a study of identical twins. CDR3 length: 15 amino acids. Trimming took 5 bases from V and 7 from J; bases not matched to a gene: 7. Germline-derived CDR1 and CDR2 are ENHRY and SYGVKD. Study outcomes and limitations: Invariant MAIT and iNKT cells may have partly biased zero-insertion analyses. Conclusions came from cross-sectional statistical analysis, not from following the same donors. The abundant beta clonotypes from cord blood had fewer insertions, and memory repertoires had none of this.

This clonotype was counted at least ten times. Antigen unknown. A template switching step contributed a universal primer site, while unique molecular identifiers were present in the cDNA. TCRdb analysed the 5' RACE reads with MiXCR anew, one entry per CDR3 protein. This table has 200,000 to 250,000 distinct CDR3 sequences, approximately 7% appearing once. These data also formed part of another study, on yellow fever vaccine responses in identical twins.

The sequence came from a woman younger than 30 in good health. The V and J genes are TRBV10-3 and TRBJ2-1; 11 bases agree with TRBD2. Sequenced sample: memory (CD45RO+) T cells sorted from blood. CDR3 sequence: CAISTSGGASNEQFF. As DNA, the CDR3 is TGTGCCATCAGTACTAGCGGGGGCGCCTCAAATGAGCAGTTCTTC.